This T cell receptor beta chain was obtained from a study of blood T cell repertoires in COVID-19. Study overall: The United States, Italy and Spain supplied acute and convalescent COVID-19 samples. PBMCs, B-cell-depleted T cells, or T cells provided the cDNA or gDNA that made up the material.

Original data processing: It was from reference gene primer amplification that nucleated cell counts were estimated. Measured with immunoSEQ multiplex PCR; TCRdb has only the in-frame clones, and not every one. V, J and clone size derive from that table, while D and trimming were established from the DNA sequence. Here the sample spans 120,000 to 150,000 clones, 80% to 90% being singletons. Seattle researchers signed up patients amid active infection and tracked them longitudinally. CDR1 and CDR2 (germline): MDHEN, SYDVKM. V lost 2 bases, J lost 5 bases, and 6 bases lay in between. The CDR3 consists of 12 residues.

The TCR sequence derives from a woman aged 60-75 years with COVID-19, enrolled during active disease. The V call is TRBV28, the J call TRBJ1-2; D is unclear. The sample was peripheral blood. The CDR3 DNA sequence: TGTGCCAGCAGTTTAGAGATTTATGGCTACACCTTC. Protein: CASSLEIYGYTF.